This T cell receptor beta chain is drawn from a study of blood T cell repertoires in COVID-19. Study background: Collection of acute and convalescent COVID-19 samples took place in the United States, Italy and Spain. From T cells, B-cell-depleted T cells, or PBMCs came the material, which was cDNA or gDNA.

The germline V gene encodes CDR1 LNHDA and CDR2 SQIVND (reference sequence). The V and J ends lost 5 bases and 6 bases respectively, with 18 bases between them. The CDR3 has 15 amino acids. In the study's own analysis: Amplification of reference gene primers was used by the study to estimate nucleated cell counts. Sequencing used immunoSEQ multiplex PCR; TCRdb keeps in-frame clones, though not all of them. Clonal size and the V and J genes are those of that table, whereas D and trimming came from the DNA. The sample holds under 250,000 clones, about three quarters seen once. The sequence came from a woman between 65 and 79 years old with acute or convalescent COVID-19. The sequencing input was peripheral blood. The V and J genes are TRBV19 and TRBJ2-3; TRBD2 is a possible D gene (7 bases). The DNA of the CDR3 is TGTGCCAGTAGTCGGGCGGTCAGGGGAGGGGATACGCAGTATTTT. It is translated as CASSRAVRGGDTQYF.